A selection of T cell receptor beta chains follows, all from one sample in a study of graft-versus-host responses after intestinal transplantation. Using immunoSEQ multiplex PCR, the repertoire was profiled, and TCRdb retains in-frame clones only, with some absent. Among 95,000 to 110,000 clones listed, roughly 90% were seen once. The antigens of these receptors remain unknown. The specimen comprised unstimulated CD4+ T cells sorted from spleen or lymph node cells, sampled before intestinal transplant. These receptors were collected from a human donor who received an intestinal transplant. CDR3s include the opening cysteine and the closing phenylalanine or tryptophan. D genes are given only for firm matches. The listing skips clone size in some rows; elsewhere it reads once, few, many or a size class.

j_call	d_call	clone_size	v_call	cdr3_nt	cdr3_aa
TRBJ2-5	NA	NA	TRBV4-2	TGTGCCAGCAGCCAGACCGGGGGCACGGAGACCCAGTACTTC	CASSQTGGTETQYF
TRBJ1-1	NA	NA	TRBV5-5	TGTGCCAGCAGCTTGTACCAGGGTTGGAACACTGAAGCTTTCTTT	CASSLYQGWNTEAFF
TRBJ2-2	NA	few	TRBV19	TGTGCCAGTAGTATAGGGCGGACAGTCCCCGGGGAGCTGTTTTTT	CASSIGRTVPGELFF
TRBJ1-6	TRBD1	NA	TRBV7-9	TGTGCCAGCAGCTTAAGCAGGGGGAGTTCACCCCTCCACTTT	CASSLSRGSSPLHF
TRBJ2-7	NA	NA	TRBV4-1	TGCGCCAGCAGCCAAGAAAGGGCGGCAGGGGCCTACGAGCAGTACTTC	CASSQERAAGAYEQYF
TRBJ2-7	TRBD2	NA	TRBV10-2	TGCGCCAGCAGCTCCGGGACTAGCGCATGGCTCTACGAGCAGTACTTC	CASSSGTSAWLYEQYF
TRBJ2-3	TRBD2	NA	TRBV10-3	TGTGCCATCAGTGGACCCCGCGGGGGGCGTACGCAGTATTTT	CAISGPRGGRTQYF
TRBJ2-7	NA	NA	TRBV14	TGTGCCAGCAGCCAAAAAACCGGGCCTATCTACGAGCAGTACTTC	CASSQKTGPIYEQYF
TRBJ2-7	TRBD2	once	TRBV2	TGTGCCAGCGGAACCGGGACTAGCGGGAGAAGCTACGAGCAGTACTTC	CASGTGTSGRSYEQYF
TRBJ2-1	NA	NA	TRBV11-2	TGTGCCAGCAGCTTAGATGTGAGGTCTGAGCAGTTCTTC	CASSLDVRSEQFF
TRBJ2-3	NA	once	TRBV19	TGTGCCAGTAGTATGGAAAGGCTACAATACACAGATACGCAGTATTTT	CASSMERLQYTDTQYF
TRBJ1-4	NA	NA	TRBV11-2	TGTGCCAGCAGCTTAGACAGGGGTGAAAAACTGTTTTTT	CASSLDRGEKLFF
TRBJ1-2	TRBD1	NA	TRBV5-6	TGTGCCAGCAGCGGTAGGGGGCTGGATGGCTACACCTTC	CASSGRGLDGYTF
TRBJ2-7	TRBD1	NA	TRBV5-1	TGCGCCAGCAGCTTAGCCGGGACAGGGGGCTACGAGCAGTACTTC	CASSLAGTGGYEQYF
TRBJ1-2	TRBD1	NA	TRBV15	TGTGCCACCAGCATTGACAGGGTCTATGGCTACACCTTC	CATSIDRVYGYTF
TRBJ1-4	TRBD1	NA	TRBV9	TGTGCCAGCAGCGTAGGGACAGGGGACGAAAAACTGTTTTTT	CASSVGTGDEKLFF
TRBJ1-2	TRBD1	few	TRBV29-1	TGCAGCGTTGGAGGGGGCACTGGCTACACCTTC	CSVGGGTGYTF
TRBJ2-2	NA	few	TRBV5-1	TGCGCCAGCAGCTACCTAGGTCCGCGGGAAGGCGGGGAGCTGTTTTTT	CASSYLGPREGGELFF
TRBJ2-3	NA	NA	TRBV27	TGTGCCAGCAGTTTAAGTCCGGGACTTAACACAGATACGCAGTATTTT	CASSLSPGLNTDTQYF
TRBJ2-1	NA	once	TRBV10-3	TGTGCCATCAGTGCAACGGCGGGATTCTACAATGAGCAGTTCTTC	CAISATAGFYNEQFF
TRBJ2-1	NA	NA	TRBV2	TGTGCCAGCAGAGGACTGGGGGCCAATGAGCAGTTCTTC	CASRGLGANEQFF
TRBJ1-1	NA	NA	TRBV16	TGTGCCAGCAGCCAAGACAGGAACACTGAAGCTTTCTTT	CASSQDRNTEAFF
TRBJ2-6	NA	NA	TRBV4-1	TGCGCCAGCAGCCATCGCCTCTACTCTGGGGCCAACGTCCTGACTTTC	CASSHRLYSGANVLTF
TRBJ2-2	TRBD2	NA	TRBV9	TGTGCCAGCAGTACTCGCCGGGCTTCGGAAAGCGGGACCTGGCTAACCGGGGAGCTGTTTTTT	CASSTRRASESGTWLTGELFF
TRBJ2-2	TRBD2	once	TRBV29-1	TGCAGCGCCGGACTAGCGGGAGGGCGGAACACCGGGGAGCTGTTTTTT	CSAGLAGGRNTGELFF
TRBJ2-2	TRBD1	NA	TRBV10-3	TGTGCCATCGAAACCGGGACAGGAGGGACCGGGGAGCTGTTTTTT	CAIETGTGGTGELFF
TRBJ2-3	NA	NA	TRBV4-1	TGCGCCAGCAGCCAGGGGATGGGGAGCACAGATACGCAGTATTTT	CASSQGMGSTDTQYF
TRBJ2-7	TRBD1	NA	TRBV4-1	TGCGCCAGCAGCAGCCGGGACAGGGTCCCCTACGAGCAGTACTTC	CASSSRDRVPYEQYF
TRBJ2-7	TRBD1	NA	TRBV27	TGTGCCAGCAGTTTATCCCCGACAGGGGACCACGAGCAGTACTTC	CASSLSPTGDHEQYF
TRBJ1-3	NA	NA	TRBV7-6	TGTGCCAGCAGCACAATGGACTCTGGAAACACCATATATTTT	CASSTMDSGNTIYF
TRBJ2-2	NA	NA	TRBV6-1	TGTGCCAGCAGTGGAGCGAGCCACAGGACCGGGGAGCTGTTTTTT	CASSGASHRTGELFF
TRBJ1-1	TRBD1	NA	TRBV11-2	TGTGCCAGCAGCTTACTGACAGGGGTAGGGACTGAAGCTTTCTTT	CASSLLTGVGTEAFF
TRBJ2-1	NA	NA	TRBV27	TGTGCCAGCAGCGAGACTGGCGCTGGATTTGGTGCGCAGTTCTTC	CASSETGAGFGAQFF
TRBJ1-2	TRBD1	NA	TRBV27	TGTGCCAGCAGTTCCGGGACAGGGAGGATGGGCTACACCTTC	CASSSGTGRMGYTF
TRBJ2-3	NA	NA	TRBV4-2	TGTGCCAGCAGCCAAGCCGGCAGCCTTTCAGATACGCAGTATTTT	CASSQAGSLSDTQYF
TRBJ2-3	TRBD2	NA	TRBV5-1	TGCGCCAGCAGCTTGGAGGGTAGCGGGGGGGCAAACACAGATACGCAGTATTTT	CASSLEGSGGANTDTQYF
TRBJ2-4	TRBD1	NA	TRBV10-3	TGTGCCATCAGTACCCCGGACAGGGGGCGTAACATTCAGTACTTC	CAISTPDRGRNIQYF
TRBJ2-7	NA	NA	TRBV19	TGTGCCACCGAAGCCTCCGGGACGGGATACTACGAGCAGTACTTC	CATEASGTGYYEQYF
TRBJ1-2	NA	few	TRBV19	TGTGCCAGTATCGGCCGAACTAACTATGGCTACACCTTC	CASIGRTNYGYTF
TRBJ1-2	NA	NA	TRBV5-1	TGCGCCAGCAGCTTGGACGGCGGCTACACCTTC	CASSLDGGYTF
TRBJ2-5	NA	NA	TRBV5-1	TGCGCCAGCAGCATAGGCGAGACCCAGTACTTC	CASSIGETQYF
TRBJ1-6	NA	NA	TRBV6-1	TGTGCCAGCAGAACAAACAATCGGGATTCACCCCTCCACTTT	CASRTNNRDSPLHF
TRBJ2-5	NA	NA	TRBV11-3	TGTGCCAGCACCTCCATTAGATCTGAGACCCAGTACTTC	CASTSIRSETQYF
TRBJ2-3	NA	NA	TRBV20-1	TGCAGTGCTAGCTCGACAGATACGCAGTATTTT	CSASSTDTQYF
TRBJ1-1	NA	NA	TRBV5-1	TGCGCCAGCGGGTATGCTTCGACTGAAGCTTTCTTT	CASGYASTEAFF
TRBJ2-7	TRBD2	NA	TRBV5-1	TGCGCCAGCAGCTTGGATCTAGCGGGAGGAATCTCCTACGAGCAGTACTTC	CASSLDLAGGISYEQYF
TRBJ2-3	TRBD2	NA	TRBV25-1	TGTGCCAGCAGTGACCTACTAGCGGGAGGCTCCCAAGATACGCAGTATTTT	CASSDLLAGGSQDTQYF
TRBJ1-3	NA	NA	TRBV9	TGTGCCAGCAGCGCCCTTTACACCATATATTTT	CASSALYTIYF
TRBJ1-1	NA	NA	TRBV9	TGTGCCAGCAGCGTTGGTGGGGGGAAGAACACTGAAGCTTTCTTT	CASSVGGGKNTEAFF
TRBJ2-2	NA	NA	TRBV7-9	TGTGCCAGCAGCACCGGGGCCCACACCGGGGAGCTGTTTTTT	CASSTGAHTGELFF
TRBJ2-7	TRBD1	NA	TRBV9	TGTGCCAGCAGCGTCACCGGGACAGAAGCCTACGAGCAGTACTTC	CASSVTGTEAYEQYF
TRBJ2-5	NA	NA	TRBV7-3	TGTGCCAGCAGCCCCACCGGGACTCGAGAGACCCAGTACTTC	CASSPTGTRETQYF
TRBJ1-2	NA	NA	TRBV19	TGTGCCATCTCAAGTGGCTATGGCTACACCTTC	CAISSGYGYTF
TRBJ2-3	NA	NA	TRBV18	TGTGCCAGCTCACCACCTATTCAACCCATTAAGAGCGGCACAGATACGCAGTATTTT	CASSPPIQPIKSGTDTQYF
TRBJ2-1	NA	NA	TRBV21-1	TGTGCCAGCGGGGGACAGGGGGCGAATGAGCAGTTCTTC	CASGGQGANEQFF